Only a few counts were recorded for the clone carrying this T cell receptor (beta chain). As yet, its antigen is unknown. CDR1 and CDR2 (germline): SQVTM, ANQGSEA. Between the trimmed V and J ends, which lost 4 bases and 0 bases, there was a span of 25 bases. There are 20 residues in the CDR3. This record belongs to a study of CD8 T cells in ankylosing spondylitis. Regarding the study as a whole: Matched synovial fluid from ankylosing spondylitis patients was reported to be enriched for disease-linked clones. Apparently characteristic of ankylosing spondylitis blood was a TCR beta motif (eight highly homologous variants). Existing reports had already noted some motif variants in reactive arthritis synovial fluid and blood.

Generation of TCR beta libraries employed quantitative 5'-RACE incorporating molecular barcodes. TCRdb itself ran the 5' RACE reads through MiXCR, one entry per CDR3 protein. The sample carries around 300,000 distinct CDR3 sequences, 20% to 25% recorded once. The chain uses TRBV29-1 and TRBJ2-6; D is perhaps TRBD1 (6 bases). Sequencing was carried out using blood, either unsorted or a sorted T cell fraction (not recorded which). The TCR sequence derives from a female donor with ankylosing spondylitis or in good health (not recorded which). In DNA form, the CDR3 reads TGCAGCGTTGTCTCAGGGGTTTGGCGAGGAACCCTCTCTGGGGCCAACGTCCTGACTTTC. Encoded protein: CSVVSGVWRGTLSGANVLTF.